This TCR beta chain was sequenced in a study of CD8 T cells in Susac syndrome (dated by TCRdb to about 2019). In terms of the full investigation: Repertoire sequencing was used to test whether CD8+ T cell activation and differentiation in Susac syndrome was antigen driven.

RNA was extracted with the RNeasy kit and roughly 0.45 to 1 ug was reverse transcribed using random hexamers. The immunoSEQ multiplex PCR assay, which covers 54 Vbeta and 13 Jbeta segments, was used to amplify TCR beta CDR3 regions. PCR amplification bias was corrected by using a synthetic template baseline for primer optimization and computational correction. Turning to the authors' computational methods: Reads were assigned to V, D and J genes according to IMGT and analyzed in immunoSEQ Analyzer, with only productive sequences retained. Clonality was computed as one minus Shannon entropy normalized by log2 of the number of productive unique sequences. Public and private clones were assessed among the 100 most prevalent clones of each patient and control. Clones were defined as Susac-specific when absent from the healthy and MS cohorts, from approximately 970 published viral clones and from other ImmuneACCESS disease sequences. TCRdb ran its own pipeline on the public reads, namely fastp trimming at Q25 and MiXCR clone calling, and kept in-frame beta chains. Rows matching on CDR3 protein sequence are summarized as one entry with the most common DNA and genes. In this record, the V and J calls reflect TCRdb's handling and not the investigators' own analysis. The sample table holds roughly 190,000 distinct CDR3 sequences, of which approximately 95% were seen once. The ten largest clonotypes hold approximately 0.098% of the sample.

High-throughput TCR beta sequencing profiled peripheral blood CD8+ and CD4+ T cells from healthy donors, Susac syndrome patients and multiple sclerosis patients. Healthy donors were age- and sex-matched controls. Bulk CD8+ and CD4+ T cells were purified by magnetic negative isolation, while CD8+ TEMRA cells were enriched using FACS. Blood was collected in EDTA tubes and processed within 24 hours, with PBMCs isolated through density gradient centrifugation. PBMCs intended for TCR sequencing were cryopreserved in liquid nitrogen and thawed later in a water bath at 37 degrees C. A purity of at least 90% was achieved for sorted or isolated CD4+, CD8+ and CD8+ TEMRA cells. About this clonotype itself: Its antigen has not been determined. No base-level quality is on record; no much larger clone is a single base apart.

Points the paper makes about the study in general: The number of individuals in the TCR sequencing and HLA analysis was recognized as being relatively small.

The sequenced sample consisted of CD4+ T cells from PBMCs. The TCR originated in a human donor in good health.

The DNA sequence is TGTGCCAGCAGCCGGACCGTGAGCACAGATACGCAGTATTTT. It translates as CASSRTVSTDTQYF. The chain is assembled from TRBV6-5 and TRBJ2-3; the D gene assignment is ambiguous. Sequences MNHEY (CDR1) and SVGAGI (CDR2) are obtained from the germline V gene. Inclusive of the bounding cysteine and phenylalanine, the CDR3 is 14 residues long. Of the read, only the CDR3 DNA is kept; its 42 bases are in frame from base 1. V is shortened by 6 bases, J by 0 bases, and the region joining them spans 10 bases.